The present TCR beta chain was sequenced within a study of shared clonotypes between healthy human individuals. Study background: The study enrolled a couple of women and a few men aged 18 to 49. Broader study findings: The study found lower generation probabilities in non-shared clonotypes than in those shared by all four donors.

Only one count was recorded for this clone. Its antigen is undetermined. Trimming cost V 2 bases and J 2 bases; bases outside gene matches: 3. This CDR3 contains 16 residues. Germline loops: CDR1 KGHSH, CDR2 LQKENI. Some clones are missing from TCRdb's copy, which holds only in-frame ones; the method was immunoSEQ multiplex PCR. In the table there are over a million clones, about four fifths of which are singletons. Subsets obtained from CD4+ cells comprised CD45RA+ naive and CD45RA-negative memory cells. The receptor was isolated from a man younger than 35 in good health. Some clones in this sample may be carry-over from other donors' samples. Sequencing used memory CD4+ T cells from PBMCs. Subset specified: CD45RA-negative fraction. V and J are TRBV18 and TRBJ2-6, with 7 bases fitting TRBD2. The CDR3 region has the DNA TGTGCCAGCTCACCAGCGGGAGTTCCTGGGGCCAACGTCCTGACTTTC. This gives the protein CASSPAGVPGANVLTF.